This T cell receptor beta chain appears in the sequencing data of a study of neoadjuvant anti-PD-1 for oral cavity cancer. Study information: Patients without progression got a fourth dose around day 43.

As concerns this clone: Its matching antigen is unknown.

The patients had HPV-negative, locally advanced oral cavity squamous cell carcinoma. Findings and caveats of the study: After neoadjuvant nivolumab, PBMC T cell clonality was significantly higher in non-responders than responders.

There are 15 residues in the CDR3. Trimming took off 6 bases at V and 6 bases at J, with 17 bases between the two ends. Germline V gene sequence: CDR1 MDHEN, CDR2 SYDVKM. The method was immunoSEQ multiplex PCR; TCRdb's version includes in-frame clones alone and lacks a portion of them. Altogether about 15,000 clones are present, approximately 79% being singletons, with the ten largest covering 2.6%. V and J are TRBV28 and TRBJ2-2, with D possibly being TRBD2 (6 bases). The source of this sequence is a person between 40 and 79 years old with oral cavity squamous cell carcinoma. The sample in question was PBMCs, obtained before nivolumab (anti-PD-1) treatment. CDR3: CASSQSSGAAGELFF. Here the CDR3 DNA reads TGTGCCAGCAGCCAGAGTAGCGGCGCGGCCGGGGAGCTGTTTTTT.